This is a list of T cell receptor beta chains from one sample in a study of blood T cell repertoires in COVID-19. This table comes from immunoSEQ multiplex PCR, and its TCRdb copy is limited to in-frame clones, with some not included. This sample has more than 75,000 clones; 70% to 90% occur once, and the top ten carry more than 7.5%. The sample comprised peripheral blood. These receptors were obtained from a man aged 25 to 40 with acute or convalescent COVID-19. Both conserved end residues are part of each CDR3. Rows give clone size only sometimes, using once, few, many, or a class for an expanded clone.

v_call	clone_size	cdr3_aa
TRBV7-8	NA	CASSRLAGEQYF
TRBV29-1	NA	CSVRLSSGANVLTF
TRBV1	NA	CTSSLADTQYF
TRBV28	NA	CASKGGAGEQYF
TRBV2	once	CASSVDSNYGYTF
TRBV6-2/TRBV6-3	NA	CATSKARSSNQPQHF
TRBV30	NA	CAWGRDRATDTQYF
TRBV5-6	NA	CASSKRQGYGYTF
TRBV30	NA	CAWSDSGYQETQYF
TRBV30	NA	CAWRSLQETQYF
TRBV7-3	once	CASSDEGSYEQYF
TRBV5-1	NA	CASSLGDRGQHSPLHF
TRBV5-1	NA	CASRKSPYRVIDEQYF
TRBV10-3	NA	CAISEPDRERTEAFF
TRBV7-2	NA	CASSPQSADFDYEQYF
TRBV19	NA	CASSITGTGIYEQYF
TRBV20-1	NA	CSASQGAHGELFF
TRBV19	NA	CASSIVRTSGTDTQYF
TRBV7-9	NA	CASSLGGQGQFF
TRBV4-2	NA	CASSQGPGQGDQTQYF
TRBV6-5	NA	CASRSPGGARGYTF
TRBV5-1	NA	CASTPGTEYSPLHF
TRBV28	NA	CASTPGTGRQPQHF
TRBV7-2	NA	CASSATGGAADTQYF
TRBV10-2	NA	CASSGSQAGTSPLHF
TRBV7-9	NA	CASSLGDRVYNEQFF
TRBV27	NA	CASSPRGLSGANVLTF
TRBV6-5	NA	CASSYAGGAGEKLFF
TRBV28	NA	CASSSWTVSNQPQHF
TRBV23-1	NA	CASIRVPVDRRSYEQYF
TRBV19	NA	CASSVSGTGGGGYTF
TRBV9	NA	CASSAPDGANYGYTF
TRBV2	NA	CASSGRAGEQYF
TRBV3-1/TRBV3-2	NA	CASSQAGAEAFF
TRBV7-2	NA	CASSLATGMSTGELFF
TRBV29-1	once	CSVEDLTEAFF
TRBV27	NA	CASSPRSSAALTQHF
TRBV7-2	NA	CASSEGQGINTEAFF
TRBV7-7	NA	CASSLHIAGGPETQYF
TRBV6-5	NA	CASSYSTGSNTGELFF
TRBV11-3	NA	CASSLLPGRNIQYF
TRBV6-5	few	CASRHRQGALYEQYF
TRBV10-3	NA	CAIGVDSYEQYF
TRBV4-1	NA	CASSRQLATPDTQYF
TRBV27	NA	CASSIQPLTGVNNEQFF
TRBV30	NA	CAWTLPGGDLSPLHF
TRBV4-1	NA	CASSQARQADQPQHF
TRBV9	NA	CASNALTEMNTEAFF